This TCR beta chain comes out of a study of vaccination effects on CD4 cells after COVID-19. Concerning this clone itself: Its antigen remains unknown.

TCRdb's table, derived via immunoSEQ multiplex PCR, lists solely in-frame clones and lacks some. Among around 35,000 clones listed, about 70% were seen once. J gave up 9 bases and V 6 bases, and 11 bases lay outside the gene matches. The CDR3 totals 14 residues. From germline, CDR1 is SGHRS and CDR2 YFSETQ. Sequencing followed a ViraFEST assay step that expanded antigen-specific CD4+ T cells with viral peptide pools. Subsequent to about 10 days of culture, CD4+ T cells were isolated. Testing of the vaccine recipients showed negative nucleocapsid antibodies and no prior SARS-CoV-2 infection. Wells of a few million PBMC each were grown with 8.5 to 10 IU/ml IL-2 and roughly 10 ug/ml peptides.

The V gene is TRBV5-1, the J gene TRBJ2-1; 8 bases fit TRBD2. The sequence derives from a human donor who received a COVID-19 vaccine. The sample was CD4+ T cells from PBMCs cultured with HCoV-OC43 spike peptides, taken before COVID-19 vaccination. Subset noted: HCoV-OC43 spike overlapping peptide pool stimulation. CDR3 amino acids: CASKPILAGLEQFF. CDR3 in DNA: TGCGCCAGCAAACCTATTTTAGCGGGGCTTGAGCAGTTCTTC.